This is a list of T cell receptor beta chains from one sample in a study of CD8 T cells in Susac syndrome. TCRdb re-analysed the immunoSEQ multiplex PCR reads in MiXCR, keeping a single row per CDR3 protein. In the table there are around 280,000 distinct CDR3 sequences, about 92% of which are singletons. Material for sequencing was CD4+ T cells from PBMCs. These receptors were obtained from a human donor with multiple sclerosis. Each CDR3 is given with its conserved first and last residue. A D gene is named only where the DNA matches it firmly. The size field is filled for only some rows; it gives once, few, many or a size class.

>TRBV5-4|once|TRBD1|TRBJ1-1|17
CASSSPPGNRGRTEAFF
TGTGCCAGCAGCTCCCCACCGGGGAACAGGGGTAGGACTGAAGCTTTCTTT
>TRBV6-5|NA|TRBD1|TRBJ2-1|15
CASSLRDRVYNEQFF
TGTGCCAGCAGCCTCCGGGACAGGGTCTACAATGAGCAGTTCTTC
>TRBV12-1|NA|NA|TRBJ2-2|17
CASSFRARQSDTGELFF
TGTGCCAGCAGCTTCCGGGCTAGACAAAGTGACACCGGGGAGCTGTTTTTT
>TRBV7-9|NA|NA|TRBJ2-7|14
CASSLAGPIYEQYF
TGTGCCAGCAGCTTAGCGGGGCCCATCTACGAGCAGTACTTC
>TRBV12-5|NA|NA|TRBJ1-6|14
CASAVRTLRSPLHF
TGTGCTAGTGCGGTCAGGACTTTACGGTCACCCCTCCACTTT
>TRBV24-1|NA|NA|TRBJ2-3|18
CATSAGLINWYHTDTQYF
TGTGCCACCAGTGCGGGGTTAATCAACTGGTACCACACAGATACGCAGTATTTT
>TRBV5-6|NA|NA|TRBJ1-3|15
CASSFQGYSGNTIYF
TGTGCCAGCAGCTTCCAGGGTTATTCTGGAAACACCATATATTTT
>TRBV2|NA|NA|TRBJ2-5|11
CAISTQETQYF
TGTGCCATTTCCACCCAAGAGACCCAGTACTTC
>TRBV5-1|NA|NA|TRBJ2-7|17
CASSAGPTVTTSYEQYF
TGCGCCAGCAGCGCCGGGCCTACAGTGACGACCTCCTACGAGCAGTACTTC
>TRBV18|NA|TRBD1|TRBJ1-3|15
CASSPPRGPGNTIYF
TGTGCCAGCTCACCACCCAGGGGGCCTGGAAACACCATATATTTT
>TRBV24-1|NA|NA|TRBJ2-6|17
CATSDLGPLSGANVLTF
TGTGCCACCAGTGATTTAGGGCCGCTCTCTGGGGCCAACGTCCTGACTTTC
>TRBV29-1|NA|TRBD1|TRBJ2-2|15
CSVPRQGINTGELFF
TGCAGCGTTCCCCGACAGGGGATCAACACCGGGGAGCTGTTTTTT
>TRBV18|NA|NA|TRBJ2-7|16
CASSPGTPGTTYEQYF
TGTGCCAGCTCACCAGGGACACCGGGGACCACCTACGAGCAGTACTTC
>TRBV6-2/TRBV6-3|NA|NA|TRBJ1-1|13
CASSRPDWTEAFF
TGTGCCAGCAGCCGTCCTGACTGGACTGAAGCTTTCTTT
>TRBV6-5|NA|NA|TRBJ1-2|14
CASSYSSGLYGYTF
TGTGCCAGCAGTTACTCCTCAGGACTCTATGGCTACACCTTC
>TRBV19|NA|TRBD1|TRBJ2-5|15
CASSTTGGPLETQYF
TGTGCCAGTAGTACCACAGGGGGCCCGCTAGAGACCCAGTACTTC
>TRBV12-3/TRBV12-4|NA|NA|TRBJ2-3|16
CASTQVRWGGGDTQYF
TGTGCCAGCACCCAAGTCAGGTGGGGAGGAGGGGATACGCAGTATTTT
>TRBV6-5|NA|TRBD1|TRBJ1-2|15
CASSSPGQGWYGYTF
TGTGCCAGCAGTTCCCCGGGACAGGGTTGGTATGGCTACACCTTC
>TRBV6-6|NA|TRBD1|TRBJ1-6|16
CASKGLQRGLSSPLHF
TGTGCCAGCAAAGGCTTACAAAGGGGGCTAAGTTCACCCCTCCACTTT
>TRBV20-1|NA|NA|TRBJ2-5|11
CSARDGKAQYF
TGCAGTGCTAGAGATGGCAAAGCCCAGTACTTC
>TRBV27|NA|NA|TRBJ1-3|14
CASSFSGVGNTIYF
TGTGCCAGCAGTTTTTCAGGGGTTGGAAACACCATATATTTT
>TRBV6-6|NA|TRBD2|TRBJ2-3|15
CASSVGGGGTDTQYF
TGTGCCAGCAGCGTAGGCGGGGGAGGCACAGATACGCAGTATTTT
>TRBV14|once|NA|TRBJ2-1|19
CASSQENPIGLWRYNEQFF
TGTGCCAGCAGCCAAGAGAACCCAATAGGGCTTTGGCGGTACAATGAGCAGTTCTTC
>TRBV6-1|NA|NA|TRBJ1-2|14
CASTWGSTNCGYTF
TGTGCCAGCACCTGGGGGAGTACTAACTGTGGCTACACCTTC
>TRBV7-9|NA|TRBD2|TRBJ2-1|19
CASSLAPSGRMDWGPQQFF
TGTGCCAGCAGCTTAGCGCCTAGCGGGAGAATGGATTGGGGACCGCAACAGTTCTTC
>TRBV19|NA|TRBD2|TRBJ2-1|16
CASSLMGEAGGNEQFF
TGTGCCAGTAGCCTCATGGGGGAAGCGGGAGGCAATGAGCAGTTCTTC
>TRBV19|NA|NA|TRBJ2-2|14
CASSSGGGSGELFF
TGTGCCAGTAGCTCAGGGGGAGGGTCCGGGGAGCTGTTTTTT
>TRBV16|NA|NA|TRBJ1-2|11
CASSQFNGYTF
TGTGCCAGCAGCCAATTTAATGGCTACACCTTC
>TRBV7-2|once|NA|TRBJ1-5|12
CASSFGSQPQHF
TGTGCCAGCAGCTTCGGGTCTCAGCCCCAGCATTTT
>TRBV7-8|NA|NA|TRBJ1-5|16
CASSLALWNSNQPQHF
TGTGCCAGCAGCTTAGCGCTATGGAATAGCAATCAGCCCCAGCATTTT
>TRBV19|NA|NA|TRBJ1-1|14
CASSDGAPNTEAFF
TGTGCCAGTAGTGACGGGGCCCCGAACACTGAAGCTTTCTTT